These 8 T cell receptor beta chains were sequenced from one sample in a study of cytomegalovirus exposure and HLA in healthy donors. With 60 Vbeta and 13 Jbeta primers, the PCR was carried out. Some clones are missing from TCRdb's copy, which holds only in-frame ones; the method was immunoSEQ multiplex PCR. In the table there are about 150,000 clones, roughly 79% of which are singletons. Material: PBMCs. The source is a man between 18 and 29 years old in good health and CMV-seronegative.

The rearrangement joins TRBV5-1 to TRBJ2-5; perhaps TRBD2 as D (5 bases). V was pared by 4 bases and J by 3 bases, with 13 bases between. The CDR3 totals 14 residues. The V gene's germline CDR1 is SGHRS and CDR2 YFSETQ. CDR3 amino acids: CASSHTGDKETQYF. In DNA form, the CDR3 reads TGCGCCAGCAGCCATACCGGGGATAAAGAGACCCAGTACTTC.

The chain employs TRBV6-5 and TRBJ2-1; TRBD2 matches at 7 bases. The trim removed 6 bases at V and 8 bases at J, leaving 4 bases unmatched. The CDR3 is made up of 12 amino acids. Looked up from germline, CDR1 is MNHEY and CDR2 is SVGAGI. For the CDR3, the DNA is TGTGCCAGCAGCCCTAGCGGCTATGAGCAGTTCTTC. This translates into CASSPSGYEQFF.

This clone has a handful of counts. This chain connects TRBV5-4 to TRBJ2-2; weak D call: TRBD2 (6 bases). The ends were cut back, 7 bases at V and 5 bases at J, with 15 bases in the middle. The CDR3 sequence is 14 residues long. Germline-derived CDR1 and CDR2 are SGHNT and YYREEE (reference sequence). CDR3 nucleotide sequence: TGTGCCAGCTTCGGGACTCCCCATACCGGGGAGCTGTTTTTT. Encoded protein: CASFGTPHTGELFF.

The chain combines TRBV28 with TRBJ1-5; no firm D call. The CDR3 has 16 residues. The germline V gene encodes CDR1 MDHEN and CDR2 SYDVKM. Trimming removed 6 bases at V and 1 base at J, with 16 bases between. The CDR3 sequence is CASSRYSSVSNQPQHF. CDR3 nucleotide sequence: TGTGCCAGCAGCCGGTACTCCTCGGTCAGCAATCAGCCCCAGCATTTT.

CDR3 loop: CASSLNNEQFF. CDR3 bases: TGCGCCAGCAGCCTAAACAATGAGCAGTTCTTC. The V gene is TRBV4-1, the J gene TRBJ2-1; D is undetermined. This CDR3 comprises 11 residues. Trimming shortened V by 4 bases and J by 5 bases, and 3 bases separated the two germline ends. Germline V gives CDR1 MGHRA, CDR2 YSYEKL.

This clone was recorded only once. The chain combines TRBV28 with TRBJ2-7; the match to TRBD1 covers 9 bases. Germline V CDR1 and CDR2: MDHEN, SYDVKM. V lost 7 bases to trimming and J lost 4 bases; unmatched junction nucleotides: 5. CDR3 length: 13 amino acids. The CDR3 spells CASTLGQGYEQYV. CDR3 nucleotides: TGTGCCAGCACTCTGGGACAGGGTTACGAGCAGTACGTC.

The chain uses TRBV7-2 and TRBJ2-3, with TRBD2 matching over 9 bases. Germline CDR1 and CDR2: SGHTA and FQGNSA. Trimming at V came to 3 bases and at J to 6 bases, leaving 7 bases not matched to a gene. This CDR3 comprises 15 residues. For the CDR3, the DNA is TGTGCCAGCAGCTTGGCTAGCGGGGTCTGGGATACGCAGTATTTT. Translating gives CASSLASGVWDTQYF.

This clone was counted a single time. This CDR3 is CASSSLGNEQFF. DNA of the CDR3: TGTGCCAGTAGTTCTCTAGGAAATGAGCAGTTCTTC. The V and J genes are TRBV19 and TRBJ2-1; D gene ambiguous. CDR3 length: 12 amino acids. The ends were cut back, 5 bases at V and 7 bases at J, with 9 bases in the middle. The germline V gene encodes CDR1 LNHDA and CDR2 SQIVND (reference sequence).